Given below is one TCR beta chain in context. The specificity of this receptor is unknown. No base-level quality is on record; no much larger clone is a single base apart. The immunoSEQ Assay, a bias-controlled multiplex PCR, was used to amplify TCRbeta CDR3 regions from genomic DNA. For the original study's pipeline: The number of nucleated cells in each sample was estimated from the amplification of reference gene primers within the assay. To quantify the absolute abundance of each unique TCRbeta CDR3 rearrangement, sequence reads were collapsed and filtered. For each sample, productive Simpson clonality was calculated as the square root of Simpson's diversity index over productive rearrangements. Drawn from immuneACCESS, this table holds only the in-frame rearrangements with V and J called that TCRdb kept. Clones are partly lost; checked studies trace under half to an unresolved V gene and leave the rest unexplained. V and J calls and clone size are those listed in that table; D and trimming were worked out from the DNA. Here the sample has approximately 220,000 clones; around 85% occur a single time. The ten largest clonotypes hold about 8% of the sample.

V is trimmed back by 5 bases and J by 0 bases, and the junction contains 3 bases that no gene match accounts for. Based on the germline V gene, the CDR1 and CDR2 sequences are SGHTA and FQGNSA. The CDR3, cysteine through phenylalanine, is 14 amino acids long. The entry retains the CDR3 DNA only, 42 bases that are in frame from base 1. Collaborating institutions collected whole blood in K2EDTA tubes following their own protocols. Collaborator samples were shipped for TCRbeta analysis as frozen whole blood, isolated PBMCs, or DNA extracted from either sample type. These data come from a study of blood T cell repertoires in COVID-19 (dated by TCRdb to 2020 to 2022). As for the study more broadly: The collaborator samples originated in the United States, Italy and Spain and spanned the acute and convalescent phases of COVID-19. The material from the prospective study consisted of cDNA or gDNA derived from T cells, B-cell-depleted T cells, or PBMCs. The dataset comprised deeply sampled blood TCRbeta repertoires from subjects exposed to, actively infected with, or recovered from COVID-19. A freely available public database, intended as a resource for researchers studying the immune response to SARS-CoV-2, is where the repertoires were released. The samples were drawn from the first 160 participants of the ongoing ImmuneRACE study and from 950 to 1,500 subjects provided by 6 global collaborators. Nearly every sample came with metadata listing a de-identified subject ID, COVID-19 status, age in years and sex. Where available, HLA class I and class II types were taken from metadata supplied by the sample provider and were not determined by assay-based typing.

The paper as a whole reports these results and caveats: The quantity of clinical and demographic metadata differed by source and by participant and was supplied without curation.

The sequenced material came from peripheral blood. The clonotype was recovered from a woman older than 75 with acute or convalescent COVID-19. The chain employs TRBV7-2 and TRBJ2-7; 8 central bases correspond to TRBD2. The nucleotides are TGTGCCAGCAGCCCGAGCGGGAGCTCCTACGAGCAGTACTTC. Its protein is CASSPSGSSYEQYF.